Listed below are T cell receptor beta chains from one sample, sequenced in a study of glioma-infiltrating T cells after dendritic cell vaccination. Sequencing used immunoSEQ multiplex PCR; TCRdb keeps in-frame clones, though not all of them. The table includes 85,000 to 100,000 clones, around 85% detected once. This specimen consisted of blood, obtained after dendritic cell vaccination. These receptors all come from a human donor with glioblastoma. CDR3s include the opening cysteine and the closing phenylalanine or tryptophan. A D gene is named only where the DNA matches it firmly. Clone size is shown for a subset of rows, as once, few, many or a class of expanded clone.

>once|TRBD2|TRBJ2-1|TRBV5-1
TGCGCCAGCAGCTTGGGACTAGCGTCCTACAATGAGCAGTTCTTC
CASSLGLASYNEQFF
>-|TRBD1|TRBJ2-1|TRBV5-1
TGCGCCAGCAGTGGGGGGGGGACAGGGTACAATGAGCAGTTCTTC
CASSGGGTGYNEQFF
>-|-|TRBJ2-7|TRBV4-3
TGCGCCAGCAGCCAAGAAGCCTGGCGGGCCCACTACGAGCAGTACTTC
CASSQEAWRAHYEQYF
>-|TRBD1|TRBJ2-1|TRBV9
TGTGCCAGCAGCGATCGACAGGGCTGGAACGAGAGCTCCTACAATGAGCAGTTCTTC
CASSDRQGWNESSYNEQFF
>-|TRBD1|TRBJ1-3|TRBV4-1
TGCGCCAGCAGCCCGGGACAGGGGGTTTCTGGAAACACCATATATTTT
CASSPGQGVSGNTIYF
>-|-|TRBJ1-6|TRBV7-2
TGTGCCAGCAGCCCGGGACACCAGGTGAGGAATTCACCCCTCCACTTT
CASSPGHQVRNSPLHF
>-|TRBD1|TRBJ1-1|TRBV11-2
TGTGCCAGCAGCTTAAAAACAGGGGGAGCTTTCTTT
CASSLKTGGAFF
>-|-|TRBJ1-6|TRBV5-4
TGTGCCAGCAGCTTGGGGCCAAGGACAGAGAATTCACCCCTCCACTTT
CASSLGPRTENSPLHF
>-|-|TRBJ1-6|TRBV23-1
TGCGCCAGCGTACTCAGGGATTCACCCCTCCACTTT
CASVLRDSPLHF
>-|TRBD1|TRBJ2-7|TRBV7-2
TGTGCCAGCAGCCGACCAGACAGGGAAACCTACGAGCAGTACTTC
CASSRPDRETYEQYF
>-|-|TRBJ2-2|TRBV11-2
TGTGCCAGCACCCAACGGGGGGAGCTGTTTTTT
CASTQRGELFF
>-|TRBD2|TRBJ2-6|TRBV6-1
TGTGCCAGCGGAGCGGGAGCAGGTGGGGCCAACGTCCTGACTTTC
CASGAGAGGANVLTF
>once|TRBD2|TRBJ2-7|TRBV7-8
TGTGCCAGCAGGAGTTGGCGGGAGGGCCTCTACGAGCAGTACTTC
CASRSWREGLYEQYF
>-|-|TRBJ2-7|TRBV5-1
TGCGCCAGCAGCTTGACAGGGTCCGGGTACTACGAGCAGTACTTC
CASSLTGSGYYEQYF
>few|TRBD2|TRBJ2-1|TRBV7-2
TGTGCCAGCAGCTTACGGACTAGCGGGAGACGCTCCTACAATGAGCAGTTCTTC
CASSLRTSGRRSYNEQFF
>-|TRBD1|TRBJ2-7|TRBV28
TGTGCCAGCTTCCTTGGACAGGGGAATGGCGAGCAGTACTTC
CASFLGQGNGEQYF
>-|TRBD2|TRBJ2-7|TRBV28
TGTGCCAGCAGTTTAACAGCTAGCGGGAGCTACGAGCAGTACTTC
CASSLTASGSYEQYF
>-|TRBD1|TRBJ1-1|TRBV18
TGTGCCAGCTCACCTGTGCGGCCAGGGGGCGCGGACACTGAAGCTTTCTTT
CASSPVRPGGADTEAFF
>-|-|TRBJ2-5|TRBV25-1
TGTGCCAGCAGTGAATTCCGGGTTATGGAGACCCAGTACTTC
CASSEFRVMETQYF
>-|TRBD2|TRBJ2-7|TRBV5-1
TGCGCCAGCAGCTTGGAAGCGGGAGGTTACGAGCAGTACTTC
CASSLEAGGYEQYF
>-|TRBD1|TRBJ1-4|TRBV9
TGTGCCAGCAGCGTAGGGGACAGAAGGGTTAATGAAAAACTGTTTTTT
CASSVGDRRVNEKLFF
>few|TRBD1|TRBJ2-1|TRBV11-2
TGTGCCAGCAGCTCCCGGGACAGGGGGCTTAATGAGCAGTTCTTC
CASSSRDRGLNEQFF
>-|-|TRBJ2-7|TRBV6-1
TGTGCCAGCACTAGCGTCTCCTACGAGCAGTACTTC
CASTSVSYEQYF
>-|TRBD1|TRBJ2-5|TRBV11-1
TGTGCCAGCAGCTTCGGGACAGGGGCCTCCCAAGAGACCCAGTACTTC
CASSFGTGASQETQYF
>-|-|TRBJ2-5|TRBV7-7
TGTGCCAGCAGCCCACTAATCGGGGGCCAAGAGACCCAGTACTTC
CASSPLIGGQETQYF
>-|TRBD1|TRBJ1-5|TRBV7-9
TGTGCCAGCAGCCGGGACAGGGGGGAAAGCAATCAGCCCCAGCATTTT
CASSRDRGESNQPQHF
>-|TRBD1|TRBJ1-2|TRBV7-9
TGTGCCAGCAGCTTAGCCCCCGCAGGGGGCTATGGCTACACCTTC
CASSLAPAGGYGYTF
>-|TRBD1|TRBJ2-7|TRBV14
TGTGCCAGCAGCCGGGACAGGGGCTCCTACGAGCAGTACTTC
CASSRDRGSYEQYF
>-|TRBD1|TRBJ2-6|TRBV19
TGTGCCAGTAGTATTTTTTCAGGGGGCCGCTCTGGGGCCAACGTCCTGACTTTC
CASSIFSGGRSGANVLTF
>-|-|TRBJ2-7|TRBV25-1
TGTGCCAGCAGTGGAGGAATTCGGACCTACGAGCAGTACTTC
CASSGGIRTYEQYF
>-|-|TRBJ1-1|TRBV5-1
TGCGCCAGCAGCTTGGTACCATTACAGTTGAACACTGAAGCTTTCTTT
CASSLVPLQLNTEAFF
>-|-|TRBJ1-4|TRBV5-6
TGTGCCAGCAGCCCGGGGGGGGCAGGGCATGAAAAACTGTTTTTT
CASSPGGAGHEKLFF
>-|TRBD2|TRBJ2-7|TRBV29-1
TGCAGCGTTGAAGGTCTAGCGGGGGTCGAGCAGTACTTC
CSVEGLAGVEQYF
>-|-|TRBJ2-7|TRBV5-1
TGCGCCAGCAGCTTGGCCGGGGGTCCCTACGAGCAGTACTTC
CASSLAGGPYEQYF
>-|-|TRBJ1-1|TRBV30
TGTGCCTGGAGTACCAGGGCACGCGCTGAAGCTTTCTTT
CAWSTRARAEAFF
>-|TRBD1|TRBJ2-7|TRBV4-1
TGCGCCAGCAGCCAAGAGGCAGGGGGTGTATACGAGCAGTACTTC
CASSQEAGGVYEQYF
>-|TRBD1|TRBJ2-7|TRBV5-6
TGTGCCAGCAGTTCCGGGACAGGGGCCTACGAGCAGTACTTC
CASSSGTGAYEQYF
>-|TRBD1|TRBJ1-6|TRBV6-5
TGTGCCAGCCAGGACAGGGTGGGTTCACCCCTCCACTTT
CASQDRVGSPLHF
>-|-|TRBJ2-2|TRBV11-2
TGTGCCAGCAGCTTAGATCTAACGGTACGGGCCGGGGAGCTGTTTTTT
CASSLDLTVRAGELFF